This TCR beta chain was identified in a study of T cells after yellow fever vaccination. TCRdb re-called the 5' RACE reads through MiXCR, storing one row per CDR3 protein. The table records 200,000 to 300,000 distinct CDR3 sequences, approximately 3.8% of them present only once. This clonotype was recorded at least ten times. Germline V lookup: CDR1 MNHEY, CDR2 SMNVEV (reference sequence). The CDR3 runs to 15 residues. Trimming shortened V by 4 bases and J by 2 bases, and 13 bases separated the two germline ends. The chain joins TRBV27 to TRBJ2-3; D possibly corresponds to TRBD1 (5 bases). The sequencing here drew on PBMCs, taken 15 days after the yellow fever booster vaccination. This receptor was identified in a man aged 18 to 30 who received the YFV17D yellow fever vaccine. For the CDR3, the DNA is TGTGCCAGCAGTTCCGGACAAGTTATCACAGATACGCAGTATTTT. Translation: CASSSGQVITDTQYF.